The clone carrying this TCR beta chain was observed a few times. Trimming removed 7 bases from V and 0 bases from J, with 19 bases in between. Germline CDR1 SNHLY, CDR2 FYNNEI. CDR3 size: 18 residues. Separate cDNA molecules received unique molecular identifiers, which the library attached to them. TCRdb reprocessed the RACE reads via MiXCR and lists one record per CDR3 protein. The sample contains some 360,000 distinct CDR3 sequences, roughly 4.6% of which appear only once. This specimen comes from a study of human T cells and chemical hapten exposure. Time point defined: pre-sensitization, week 0. Described treatment: therapeutic diphenylcyclopropenone sensitization with weekly scalp DPC.

The material was whole blood, obtained in connection with sensitization to the hapten diphenylcyclopropenone (DPC). The chain joins TRBV2 to TRBJ2-6, with D maybe TRBD1 (5 bases). The receptor was derived from a woman aged 45-65 years with alopecia areata. Some clones in this sample may be carry-over from other donors' samples. This CDR3 reads CASIPSGQGPSGANVLTF. The CDR3 DNA follows: TGTGCCAGCATCCCAAGTGGGCAGGGCCCCTCTGGGGCCAACGTCCTGACTTTC.